Listed here are 8 T cell receptor beta chains from one sample, sequenced in a study of blood T cell repertoires in COVID-19. Libraries were prepared by immunoSEQ multiplex PCR; TCRdb keeps only in-frame clonotypes and omits some of them. The repertoire includes 190,000 or so clones, approximately 86% of them detected once, and about 9.4% sits in the top ten. The sequenced sample was PBMCs or T cells enriched from blood (not recorded which). These receptors were obtained from a man between 18 and 29 years old with acute COVID-19.

Turning to this clone: Its ends do not fully match the called genes, so a read error is possible. This chain connects TRBV7-8 to TRBJ2-7; 10 nucleotides line up with TRBD2. Looked up from germline, CDR1 is SGHVS and CDR2 is FQNEAQ. The CDR3 spans 16 residues. The CDR3 DNA sequence: TGTGCCAGCAGCCTAGCGGGACTAGCGACCTCCTACGAGCAGTACTTC. Protein sequence: CASSLAGLATSYEQYF. The full variable domain, in which reference TRBV7-8 and TRBJ2-7 provide the parts outside the CDR3, is GAGVSQSPRYKVAKRGQDVALRCDPISGHVSLFWYQQALGQGPEFLTYFQNEAQLDKSGLPSDRFFAERPEGSVSTLKIQRTQQEDSAVYLCASSLAGLATSYEQYFGPGTRLTVT.

The chain recombines TRBV7-2 with TRBJ2-2; 7 bases align to TRBD1. Germline assignment: CDR1 SGHTA and CDR2 FQGNSA. The CDR3 is 14 amino acids. The V segment lost 5 bases and the J segment 7 bases; nucleotides outside the gene matches: 7. CDR3 region: CASSPDRASGELFF. CDR3 in DNA: TGTGCCAGCAGCCCCGACAGGGCGAGCGGGGAGCTGTTTTTT.

The CDR3 DNA reads as TGTGCCAGCAGCCCTATCAAAGACAGGGACAATCAGCCCCAGCATTTT. It codes for CASSPIKDRDNQPQHF. This chain connects TRBV16 to TRBJ1-5, with 7 bases lining up with TRBD1. Germline-derived CDR1 and CDR2 are KGHSY and FQNENV. CDR3 size: 16 residues. Losses at the gene ends were 4 bases for V and 3 bases for J; bases not matched to a gene: 9.

The CDR3, as DNA: TGTGCCAGCAGCCGGTGGGCGGGAGGTCGGAACAATGAGCAGTTCTTC. It translates to CASSRWAGGRNNEQFF. The chain links TRBV14 to TRBJ2-1; TRBD2 matches 8 bases. Germline V CDR1 and CDR2: SGHDN, FVKESK. The CDR3 loop spans 16 amino acids. J was trimmed by 5 bases and V by 4 bases; bases with no gene match: 10.

The CDR3 coding sequence is TGCGCCAGCAGGTTAACTAGCGGCCAAGAGACCCAGTACTTC. It is translated as CASRLTSGQETQYF. J is TRBJ2-5 and V is TRBV5-1; 8 bases are shared with TRBD2. J gave up 1 base and V 5 bases, and 4 bases lay outside the gene matches. This CDR3 region has 14 residues. In germline, CDR1 is SGHRS, CDR2 YFSETQ.

In this sample, this clone turned up a few times. The gene calls are TRBV27 and TRBJ1-1; D is perhaps TRBD1 (6 bases). This CDR3 comprises 12 residues. Trimming left V 11 bases short and J 0 bases short, with 10 bases between. CDR1 is MNHEY, CDR2 SMNVEV, per germline (reference sequence). For the CDR3, the DNA is TGTGCCGCACAGGGAGTGAACACTGAAGCTTTCTTT. This translates into CAAQGVNTEAFF.

This chain connects TRBV5-6 to TRBJ2-5, with D maybe TRBD2 (5 bases). V was pared by 0 bases and J by 9 bases, with 6 bases between. Looked up from germline, CDR1 is SGHDT and CDR2 is YYEEEE. The CDR3 extends over 11 amino acids. In DNA, the CDR3 is TGTGCCAGCAGCTTGGAGAGGGCCCAGTACTTC. Protein product: CASSLERAQYF.

This chain links TRBV19 with TRBJ1-5; D remains unclear. There are 15 residues in the CDR3. The germline CDR1 and CDR2 sequences are LNHDA and SQIVND (reference sequence). The V end lost 3 bases, the J end lost 11 bases, and 20 bases lay between the germline ends. The CDR3 DNA follows: TGTGCCAGTAGTATCCTAGACTCCCGCTTCGGGGCCCAGCATTTT. It yields the protein CASSILDSRFGAQHF.